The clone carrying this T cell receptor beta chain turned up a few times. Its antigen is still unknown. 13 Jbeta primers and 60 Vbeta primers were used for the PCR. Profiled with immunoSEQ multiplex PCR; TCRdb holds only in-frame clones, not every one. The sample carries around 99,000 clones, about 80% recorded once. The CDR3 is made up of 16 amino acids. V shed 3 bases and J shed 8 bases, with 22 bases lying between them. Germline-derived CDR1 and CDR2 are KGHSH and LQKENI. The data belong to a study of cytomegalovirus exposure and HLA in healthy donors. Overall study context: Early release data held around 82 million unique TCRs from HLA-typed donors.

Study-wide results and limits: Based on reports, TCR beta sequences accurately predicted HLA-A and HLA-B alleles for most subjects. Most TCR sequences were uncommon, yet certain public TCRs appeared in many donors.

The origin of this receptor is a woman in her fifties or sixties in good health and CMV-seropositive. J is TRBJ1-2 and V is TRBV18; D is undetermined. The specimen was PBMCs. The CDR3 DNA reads TGTGCCAGCTCACCTTTCATGGAGGGAGGCTTGAGGGGCTACACCTTC. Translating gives CASSPFMEGGLRGYTF.